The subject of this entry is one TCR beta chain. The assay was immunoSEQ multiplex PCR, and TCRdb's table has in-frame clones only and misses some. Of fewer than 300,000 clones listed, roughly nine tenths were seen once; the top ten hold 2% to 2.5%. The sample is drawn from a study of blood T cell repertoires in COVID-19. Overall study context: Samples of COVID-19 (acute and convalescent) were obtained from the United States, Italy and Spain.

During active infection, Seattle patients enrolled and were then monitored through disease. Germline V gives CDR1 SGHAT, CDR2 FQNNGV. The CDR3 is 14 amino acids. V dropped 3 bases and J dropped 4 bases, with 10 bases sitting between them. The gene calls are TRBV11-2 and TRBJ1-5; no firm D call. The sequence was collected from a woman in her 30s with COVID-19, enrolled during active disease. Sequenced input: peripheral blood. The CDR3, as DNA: TGTGCCAGCAGCTTGAGACGGACTAATCAGCCCCAGCATTTT. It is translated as CASSLRRTNQPQHF.